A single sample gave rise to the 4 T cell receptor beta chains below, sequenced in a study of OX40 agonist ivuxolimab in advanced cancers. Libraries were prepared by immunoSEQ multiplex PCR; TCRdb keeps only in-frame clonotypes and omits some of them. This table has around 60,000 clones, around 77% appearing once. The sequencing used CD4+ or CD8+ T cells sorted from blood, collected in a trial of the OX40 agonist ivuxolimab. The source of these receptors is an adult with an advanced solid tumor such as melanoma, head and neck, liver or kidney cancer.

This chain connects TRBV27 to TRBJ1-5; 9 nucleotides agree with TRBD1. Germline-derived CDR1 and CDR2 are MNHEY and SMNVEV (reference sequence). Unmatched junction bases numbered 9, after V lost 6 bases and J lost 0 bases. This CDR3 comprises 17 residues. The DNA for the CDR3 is TGTGCCAGCAGGTCCGGGACAGGGTTGGGTAGCAATCAGCCCCAGCATTTT. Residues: CASRSGTGLGSNQPQHF.

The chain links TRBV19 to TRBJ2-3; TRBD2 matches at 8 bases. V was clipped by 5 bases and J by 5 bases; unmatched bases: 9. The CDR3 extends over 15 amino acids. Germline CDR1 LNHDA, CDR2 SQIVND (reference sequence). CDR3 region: CASSRYGGAEDTQYF. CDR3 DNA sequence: TGTGCCAGTAGTCGTTACGGGGGGGCCGAAGATACGCAGTATTTT.

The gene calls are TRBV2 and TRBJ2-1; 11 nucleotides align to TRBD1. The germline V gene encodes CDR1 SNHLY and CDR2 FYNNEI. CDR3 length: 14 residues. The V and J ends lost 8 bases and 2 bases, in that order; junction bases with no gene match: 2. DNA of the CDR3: TGTGCCAGCTGGGGACAGGGGGCCTACAATGAGCAGTTCTTC. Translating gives CASWGQGAYNEQFF.

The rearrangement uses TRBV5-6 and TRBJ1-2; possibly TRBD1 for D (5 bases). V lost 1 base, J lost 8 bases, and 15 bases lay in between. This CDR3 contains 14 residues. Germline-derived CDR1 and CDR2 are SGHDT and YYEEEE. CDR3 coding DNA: TGTGCCAGCAGCTTGCGGGGGGGAAACGGCGGCTACACCTTC. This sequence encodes CASSLRGGNGGYTF. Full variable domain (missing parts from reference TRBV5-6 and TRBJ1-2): DAGVTQSPTHLIKTRGQQVTLRCSPKSGHDTVSWYQQALGQGPQFIFQYYEEEERQRGNFPDRFSGHQFPNYSSELNVNALLLGDSALYLCASSLRGGNGGYTFGSGTRLTVV.